This T cell receptor (beta chain) was documented in a study of T cells in localized non-small cell lung cancer (dated by TCRdb to the early 2020s). Turning to the overall study: The study analyzed T cell repertoires of around 250 early-stage NSCLC patients, comparing tumors and uninvolved tumor-adjacent lungs. All 230 or so NSCLC patients in the cohort were treatment-naive and had localized lung tumors that were resected. NSCLC patients had a mean age of approximately 66 years, and more than 120 were male and 107 female. What the research found in general, with its limitations: A median of around 57 of the top 100 tumor clones were detected in paired uninvolved adjacent lung, and 28 of these tumor clones were also found among the top 100 clones of the paired uninvolved adjacent lung. Uninvolved tumor-adjacent lung showed the highest T cell clonality, higher than tumor, which suggests more focused antigenic responses in the adjacent lung. Because the study design was exploratory, TCR variables were selected using unadjusted p-values without false-discovery rate correction. Because multi-region tumor sequencing was not performed, intratumor heterogeneity could not be ruled out. Longer overall survival was associated with higher T cell density in blood, whereas shorter survival was associated with higher clonality in adjacent lung.

At diagnosis, tumor, uninvolved tumor-adjacent lung and peripheral blood were collected and then preserved as a mix of FFPE and fresh-frozen material. For TCR repertoire profiling, blood samples were analyzed in the form of peripheral blood mononuclear cells. Concerning this clone: The antigen it recognizes is unknown. Base qualities are not provided; no much larger clone lies one nucleotide away. The same CDR3 can be traced to other DNA sequences in this sample.

TCR beta CDR3 regions were sequenced from DNA using the immunoSEQ Assay. Regarding the original processing steps: T cell density was computed as TCR beta template counts normalized to usable DNA estimated by amplifying housekeeping genes. The preseqR package was used to estimate richness by extrapolating to 400,000 templates for PBMC samples and to 120,000 templates for tissue samples. Clonality was defined by subtracting Pielou's evenness from one. Tissue-enriched TCRs were identified by differential abundance testing using productive amino-acid clonotypes, minimum total count 5 and alpha 0.1. The Jaccard Index and the Morisita Overlap Index were used to measure how much the repertoires overlapped between compartments. GLIPH grouped TCR beta CDR3s together with public tetramer-defined viral CDR3s, and a viral motif had to include at least three viral sequences and show V-gene enrichment. This is the immuneACCESS table as TCRdb keeps it, with only in-frame sequences that have V and J called. A part of the clones is gone; compared with another copy, unresolved V genes explain less than half, and the rest is unexplained. That table is the source of V, J and clone size, and D and trimming were worked out from the DNA. The sample records 90,000 to 95,000 clones, approximately 90% of which are singletons. The ten largest clones take up roughly 15% of the sample.

The sample here was peripheral blood, taken before any cancer treatment. This receptor was taken from a man aged 35-69 years with stage I squamous cell lung carcinoma.

The CDR3: CASSLDRNTEAFF. The sequenced DNA: TGTGCCAGCAGCTTAGACAGGAACACTGAAGCTTTCTTT. Recombination joined TRBV7-7 with TRBJ1-1; the D gene is not confidently resolved. Counted from cysteine to phenylalanine, this CDR3 has 13 amino acids. The only DNA kept is the CDR3, 39 bases in frame from the first base. Via the germline V gene (reference sequence), CDR1 is SSHAT and CDR2 FNYEAQ. Trimming costs V 1 base and J 1 base, and their ends lie 4 bases apart. Reference TRBV7-7 and TRBJ1-1 proteins supply the regions before and after the CDR3; the full variable domain is: GAGVSQSPRYKVTKRGQDVTLRCDPISSHATLYWYQQALGQGPEFLTYFNYEAQPDKSGLPSDRFSAERPEGSISTLTIQRTEQRDSAMYRCASSLDRNTEAFFGQGTRLTVV.